The clone carrying this TCR beta chain has a single count. Its antigen remains unidentified. J gave up 3 bases and V 1 base, and 7 bases lay outside the gene matches. The germline gives CDR1 SGHAT, CDR2 FQNNGV. This CDR3 contains 16 residues. The data belong to a study of OX40 agonist ivuxolimab in advanced cancers. General study findings and limits: Also showing low normalized T-cell clonal expansion were some of the nonresponders.

Sequencing used immunoSEQ multiplex PCR; TCRdb keeps in-frame clones, though not all of them. Among tens of thousands of clones listed, approximately 80% were seen once. The sequenced sample was CD4+ or CD8+ T cells sorted from blood, obtained in a trial of the OX40 agonist ivuxolimab. The source of this sequence is an adult with an advanced solid tumor such as melanoma, head and neck, liver or kidney cancer. This rearrangement joins TRBV11-2 to TRBJ2-5; 8 nucleotides agree with TRBD1. CDR3 sequence: CASSLAGQVREETQYF. The CDR3 DNA follows: TGTGCCAGCAGCTTAGCGGGACAGGTCCGCGAAGAGACCCAGTACTTC. Drawing the rest from reference TRBV11-2 and TRBJ2-5, the complete variable domain is EAGVAQSPRYKIIEKRQSVAFWCNPISGHATLYWYQQILGQGPKLLIQFQNNGVVDDSQLPKDRFSAERLKGVDSTLKIQPAKLEDSAVYLCASSLAGQVREETQYFGPGTRLLVL.